This is a list of T cell receptor beta chains from one sample in a study of blood T cell repertoires in COVID-19. Sequencing used immunoSEQ multiplex PCR; TCRdb keeps in-frame clones, though not all of them. The table records 200,000 to 250,000 clones, 87% of them present only once. The source material was peripheral blood. The receptors here all came from a woman between 18 and 29 years old who had recovered from COVID-19. The CDR3 runs from the conserved cysteine through the conserved F or W. Each record gives: CDR3 protein, CDR3 DNA, clone size, D gene, V gene, J gene. The D gene is left open where the match is weak. Size is stated for part of the rows, as once, few or many counts, or as a class when the clone is expanded.

CDR3 protein: CASSSYGSLDMGEQYF
CDR3 DNA: TGTGCCAGCAGTTCCTACGGGAGTTTGGACATGGGCGAGCAGTACTTC
clone size: .
D gene: .
V gene: TRBV28
J gene: TRBJ2-7

CDR3 protein: CASSETLFGNTEAFF
CDR3 DNA: TGTGCCAGCAGTGAAACCCTCTTCGGGAACACTGAAGCTTTCTTT
clone size: .
D gene: .
V gene: TRBV2
J gene: TRBJ1-1

CDR3 protein: CASRAGAYSNQPQHF
CDR3 DNA: TGTGCCAGTAGGGCAGGGGCCTACAGCAATCAGCCCCAGCATTTT
clone size: once
D gene: .
V gene: TRBV19
J gene: TRBJ1-5

CDR3 protein: CAWSGTGGPYNEQFF
CDR3 DNA: TGTGCCTGGAGTGGGACAGGGGGACCCTACAATGAGCAGTTCTTC
clone size: .
D gene: TRBD1
V gene: TRBV30
J gene: TRBJ2-1

CDR3 protein: CASSQLTLAGAYEQYF
CDR3 DNA: TGTGCCAGCAGCCAATTAACCCTAGCGGGGGCCTACGAGCAGTACTTC
clone size: once
D gene: TRBD2
V gene: TRBV4-2
J gene: TRBJ2-7

CDR3 protein: CASRLGGNEQFF
CDR3 DNA: TGTGCCAGCAGACTAGGAGGAAATGAGCAGTTCTTC
clone size: .
D gene: .
V gene: TRBV13
J gene: TRBJ2-1

CDR3 protein: CAWNRDSPLHF
CDR3 DNA: TGTGCCTGGAACAGGGATTCACCCCTCCACTTT
clone size: .
D gene: .
V gene: TRBV30
J gene: TRBJ1-6

CDR3 protein: CAWSVLGPEAFF
CDR3 DNA: TGTGCCTGGAGTGTATTGGGCCCTGAAGCTTTCTTT
clone size: .
D gene: .
V gene: TRBV30
J gene: TRBJ1-1

CDR3 protein: CATSIADTQYF
CDR3 DNA: TGTGCCACCAGTATAGCGGATACGCAGTATTTT
clone size: .
D gene: .
V gene: TRBV15
J gene: TRBJ2-3

CDR3 protein: CASSSGGSPTEAFF
CDR3 DNA: TGTGCCAGCAGTTCGGGGGGCTCGCCCACTGAAGCTTTCTTT
clone size: few
D gene: .
V gene: TRBV6-5
J gene: TRBJ1-1

CDR3 protein: CASSKGDRGIFGSSYEQYF
CDR3 DNA: TGTGCCAGCAGCAAAGGCGACAGGGGGATCTTCGGTTCCTCCTACGAGCAGTACTTC
clone size: .
D gene: .
V gene: TRBV21-1
J gene: TRBJ2-7

CDR3 protein: CASSWGSGSYNEQFF
CDR3 DNA: TGTGCCAGCAGTTGGGGTAGCGGCTCCTACAATGAGCAGTTCTTC
clone size: .
D gene: .
V gene: TRBV6-2/TRBV6-3
J gene: TRBJ2-1

CDR3 protein: CASSKEAFYNEQFF
CDR3 DNA: TGTGCCAGCAGCAAAGAGGCCTTCTACAATGAGCAGTTCTTC
clone size: .
D gene: .
V gene: TRBV11-3
J gene: TRBJ2-1

CDR3 protein: CSVEGHGVYGYTF
CDR3 DNA: TGCAGCGTTGAGGGACACGGAGTGTACGGCTACACCTTC
clone size: .
D gene: .
V gene: TRBV29-1
J gene: TRBJ1-2

CDR3 protein: CASSYFGGPGNEQYF
CDR3 DNA: TGTGCCAGCAGTTACTTCGGGGGTCCAGGGAACGAGCAGTACTTC
clone size: once
D gene: .
V gene: TRBV6-5
J gene: TRBJ2-7